This T cell receptor (beta chain) comes out of a study of T cells in Graves' hyperthyroidism and ophthalmopathy. This clonotype was found many times. V was trimmed by 3 bases and J by 0 bases, leaving 11 bases between them. CDR1 and CDR2 from the germline V gene are MNHNS and SASEGT. The CDR3 has 15 amino acids. Using RNA transcripts as the source, TCR beta CDR3 regions were amplified. Carried out on the TCR CDR3, a first-round RT-PCR used the HTBI primer set. Each CDR3 protein is one row after TCRdb ran MiXCR on the multiplex PCR reads. The sample lists around 450,000 distinct CDR3 sequences; roughly an eighth were seen once.

The chain couples TRBV6-1 to TRBJ1-2; D not resolved. Sequencing was done on a sample of blood. The sequence was collected from a woman under 30 with Graves' hyperthyroidism. The DNA for the CDR3 is TGTGCCAGCAGTGATCTAAGGAGAGCTAACTATGGCTACACCTTC. It codes for CASSDLRRANYGYTF.